This T cell receptor (beta chain) was retrieved from a study of T cells after somatic rescue of genetic block (dated by TCRdb to about 2020). A note on the overall study: The study assessed how robust, over the long term, a T-cell system was when the system had developed through somatic rescue of a genetic block in T-cell development.

Of note for this clone: There is no known antigen for this receptor. No base quality information exists; no much larger clone differs at one position.

Libraries came from the immunoSEQ multiplex PCR assay. TCRdb stores this immuneACCESS table with in-frame sequences only. Part of the clones is absent; in the studies checked, under half of the shortfall reflects unresolved V genes, and no reason is known for the rest. For this sample the table gives roughly 67,000 clones, of which under 95% were detected only once. The top ten constitute 2.9% of the sample. The specimen was peripheral blood mononuclear cells (PBMCs). The sequence derives from a man aged 40-50 years.

The nucleotide sequence is TGTGCCAGCAGCCTCGGGATCAACACCCGGGACAGGGCGAAGACCCAGTACTTC. Its product reads: CASSLGINTRDRAKTQYF. The V gene is TRBV4-2 and the J gene is TRBJ2-5; 9 junctional bases match TRBD1. CDR1 and CDR2 were assigned from the germline V gene as LGHNA and YNFKEQ. Measured from the cysteine to the phenylalanine, the CDR3 is 18 residues long. Of the read, only the CDR3 DNA is kept; its 54 bases are in frame from base 1. At the junction V is shortened by 4 bases and J by 6 bases; bases outside the gene matches: 18.